Here is one T cell receptor beta chain with its context. The CDR3 length is 16 residues. The germline gives CDR1 MDHEN, CDR2 SYDVKM. J lost 5 bases, V lost 6 bases, and 9 bases had no gene match. The sample is drawn from a study of blood T cell repertoires in COVID-19. At the level of the study: Two consecutive negative NP/OP PCR tests, clearance, or resolved symptoms defined Cohort 3 recovery.

Under the authors' procedure: Estimation of nucleated cell counts was performed using reference gene primer amplification. Profiled with immunoSEQ multiplex PCR; TCRdb holds only in-frame clones, not every one. V and J calls and clone size are copied from that table; D and trimming were computed from the DNA. This repertoire shows roughly 210,000 clones, roughly 84% found once; its top ten account for roughly 7.1%. Participants spanned ages roughly 18 to 95 years and resided in about 24 US areas. The chain has TRBV28 and TRBJ2-3; 12 bases line up with TRBD2. The specimen was PBMCs or T cells enriched from blood (not recorded which). This TCR was sampled from a man aged 25 to 40 in a cohort exposed to, infected with or recovered from COVID-19 (not recorded which). In DNA form, the CDR3 reads TGTGCCAGCAGAGTTAGACTAGCGGGAGAAGGAGATACGCAGTATTTT. Translated: CASRVRLAGEGDTQYF.